The present T cell receptor (beta chain) was sequenced within a study of T cells in Graves' hyperthyroidism and ophthalmopathy (dated by TCRdb to about 2019). Concerning the study at large: Peripheral blood samples were taken at the time of initial diagnosis, prior to any treatment. Prospective prediction of ophthalmopathy was tested in an independent validation cohort of about 19 hyperthyroidism patients and some 17 patients who later progressed to ophthalmopathy. Thyroid tissue and blood T-cell repertoires from several Graves' hyperthyroidism patients were also compared in the study. The paper describes TCR Vbeta CDR3 sequencing of around 140 peripheral blood samples, made up of around 41 ophthalmopathy patients, more than 70 hyperthyroidism patients and around 17 progressor patients. For training and testing, the 80 to 100 patients in the discovery cohort were randomly divided in a 7:3 ratio. After sampling, hyperthyroidism patients received methimazole starting at 30 mg daily, and ophthalmopathy patients received high-dose intravenous methylprednisolone. A discovery cohort of about a hundred patients, roughly 45 with Graves' ophthalmopathy and approximately 57 with stable Graves' hyperthyroidism, was used to find distinguishing TCR V-J signatures.

In the ophthalmopathy patients, disease was moderately to severely active, with a Clinical Activity Score of 3 or more, a NOSPECS grade of 4 or more, and a duration of less than 3 months. The study excluded patients with uncontrolled infections, other autoimmune diseases, pregnancy or lactation. Diagnoses were established on the basis of clinical symptoms, serum thyroxine and TRAb, thyroid ultrasound, and orbital computed tomography. Ficoll-Paque density gradient centrifugation was used to isolate PBMCs from about 10 ml of fresh peripheral blood. Total RNA was extracted with Trizol reagent, and quality was checked on an Agilent 2100 Bioanalyzer. Only a few counts were recorded for this clonotype. Its specific antigen is unknown. Within one base of it there is no much larger clone, and no base qualities were kept. The TCR beta CDR3 regions were amplified from the RNA transcripts. The first round of RT-PCR for the TCR CDR3 was performed with the HTBI primer set and the Qiagen OneStep RT-PCR kit. A second multiplex PCR round built the libraries, followed by size selection and purification. Libraries were sequenced paired-end with 100 bp reads on an Illumina HiSeq2000. As for the authors' bioinformatics: Raw data were processed with SOAPnuke, discarding reads with adapters, uncalled bases, mean Phred below 15, or no exact constant-primer or identifier match. COPE v1.2.5 was used to merge high-quality paired reads, and clonotypes were defined as unique nucleotide sequences. Clonotypes were aligned to IMGT TRBV, TRBD and TRBJ reference segments using MiTCR v1.1. Only V-J combinations with frequency above 0.0001, covering about 99% of repertoires, were analysed. A TCS score was defined as the ratio of F50 (clonal expansion) to E x V (chaos), with BLOSUM62-based TCRdist applied between CDR3 peptides within each V-J. Welch's t-statistics and random forest reduced fewer than 600 V-J features to 10 to 15, which were used in a naive Bayes classifier (R e1071). TCRdb reprocessed the public reads (quality trimming at Q25 with fastp, clone calling with MiXCR) and kept in-frame beta chains. Rows matching on CDR3 protein sequence are summarized as one entry with the most common DNA and genes. The V and J calls here are based on TCRdb, not the publication. This sample lists 500,000 or so distinct CDR3 sequences; about a sixth were detected once. The top ten hold 17% of the sample.

The paper's findings and limits, for the study overall: Sample size was not statistically predetermined, and investigators were not blinded to group allocation. Ophthalmopathy was separated from stable hyperthyroidism by a 13 V-J signature model, with around 90% sensitivity and around 81% specificity obtained in cross-validation and 80%/75% obtained in testing. In validation, the model predicted progression to ophthalmopathy with over 65% sensitivity and 72% to 85% specificity, a median of around six months before onset. Most expanded thyroid clonotypes (frequency above 0.001) were also detected in blood, suggesting blood repertoires may reflect thyroid immune responses.

The material sequenced was blood. This sequence was found in a young woman with Graves' ophthalmopathy.

The DNA sequence is TGTGCCACCAGGATCCTCTACGAGCAGTACTTC. It translates to CATRILYEQYF. The rearranged chain carries TRBV27 and TRBJ2-7, with no D gene named confidently. Deletion took 10 bases off V and 3 bases off J, with a span of 10 bases between the germline ends. CDR1 MNHEY and CDR2 SMNVEV were looked up in the germline V gene (reference sequence). Taken from cysteine to phenylalanine, the CDR3 has 11 residues. Only the CDR3 part of the read is kept: 33 bases, read in frame from the first base.